Listed below are T cell receptor beta chains from one sample, sequenced in a study of monozygotic twins with inflammatory bowel disease. TCRdb reanalyzed the 5' RACE reads and collapses them to one entry per CDR3 protein, without DNA. Recorded for this sample: around 450,000 distinct CDR3 sequences. Sequenced input: blood. The receptors stem from a human donor with ulcerative colitis or Crohn's disease, or a healthy co-twin of an affected twin (not recorded which). CDR3s include the opening cysteine and the closing phenylalanine or tryptophan.

>TRBJ1-6|TRBV20-1
CSAIRQGLNSPLHF
>TRBJ2-2|TRBV20-1
CSPVGADTGELFF
>TRBJ2-7|TRBV5-5
CASSPLGGVAGSEQYF
>TRBJ2-1|TRBV7-9
CASSPSVGPYNEQFF
>TRBJ2-5|TRBV20-1
CSAFQGTGGETQYF
>TRBJ2-3|TRBV28
CASSRRTITDTQYF
>TRBJ1-2|TRBV20-1
CSASTSGGYGYTF
>TRBJ2-3|TRBV20-1
CSARDSSGGGDTQYF
>TRBJ2-2|TRBV11-1
CASSSRSGGSGYSSGELFF
>TRBJ1-3|TRBV11-2
CASSFPRGAPATGNTIYF
>TRBJ1-2|TRBV27
CASSPEPGSYGYTF
>TRBJ2-3|TRBV2
CASRQLAGGTDTQYF
>TRBJ1-1|TRBV24-1
CATSEALNSEAFF
>TRBJ2-7|TRBV7-6
CASSVLGTTYEQYF
>TRBJ2-5|TRBV7-9
CASSQVAGQETQYF
>TRBJ2-1|TRBV3-1
CASSQGGRGYNEQFF
>TRBJ1-3|TRBV7-2
CASTPLVLPSGNTIYF
>TRBJ2-7|TRBV7-9
CASSARDRNYEQYF
>TRBJ2-7|TRBV25-1
CASSQTVYEQYF
>TRBJ2-7|TRBV5-4
CASSSSGLATYEQYF
>TRBJ2-5|TRBV20-1
CSARDRLAGGETQYF
>TRBJ2-1|TRBV20-1
CSAVGLAGANEQFF
>TRBJ1-1|TRBV18
CASWDTLLGISNTEAFF
>TRBJ1-5|TRBV7-2
CASSLAGTGNQPQHF
>TRBJ1-2|TRBV6-5
CASSYSIVPTDGYTF
>TRBJ1-1|TRBV7-6
CASSHDAGFMNTEAFF
>TRBJ1-1|TRBV6-2/TRBV6-3
CASLRAGTANTEAFF
>TRBJ1-5|TRBV12-3/TRBV12-4
CATAVGSNQPQHF
>TRBJ1-5|TRBV6-1
CASSAMLMGGIYQPQHF
>TRBJ2-3|TRBV5-1
CASSPGDPSDTQYF
>TRBJ1-1|TRBV7-8
CAVDSANQMNTEAFF
>TRBJ2-2|TRBV3-1
CASSQELSKGSGELFF
>TRBJ2-7|TRBV6-1
CASSQTGRGPGEQYF
>TRBJ1-1|TRBV5-6
CASSLNGMVEAFF
>TRBJ1-1|TRBV25-1
CASSEHTEAFF
>TRBJ2-1|TRBV5-1
CASSLAGWDSYNEQFF
>TRBJ2-4|TRBV19
CASSPGTISIQYF
>TRBJ2-3|TRBV7-2
CASSSPGGPDTQYF
>TRBJ2-1|TRBV7-9
CASSPQAGGFGNEQFF